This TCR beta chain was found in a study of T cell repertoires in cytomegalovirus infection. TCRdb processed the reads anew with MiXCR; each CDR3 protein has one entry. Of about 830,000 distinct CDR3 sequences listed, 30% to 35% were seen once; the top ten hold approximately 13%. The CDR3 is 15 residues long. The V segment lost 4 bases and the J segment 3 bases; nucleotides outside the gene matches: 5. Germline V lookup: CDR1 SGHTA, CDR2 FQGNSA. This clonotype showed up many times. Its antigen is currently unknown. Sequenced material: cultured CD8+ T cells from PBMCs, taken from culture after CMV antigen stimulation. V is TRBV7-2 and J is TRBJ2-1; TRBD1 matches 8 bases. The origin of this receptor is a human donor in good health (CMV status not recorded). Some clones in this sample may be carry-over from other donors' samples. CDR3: CASSSGTGYYNEQFF. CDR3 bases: TGTGCCAGCAGCTCCGGGACAGGTTACTACAATGAGCAGTTCTTC. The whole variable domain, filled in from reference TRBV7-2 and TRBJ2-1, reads GAGVSQSPSNKVTEKGKDVELRCDPISGHTALYWYRQSLGQGLEFLIYFQGNSAPDKSGLPSDRFSAERTGGSVSTLTIQRTQQEDSAVYLCASSSGTGYYNEQFFGPGTRLTVL.